The clone carrying this TCR beta chain came up many times. MiXCR, applied by TCRdb to the 5' RACE reads, yields one record per CDR3 protein. This table has some 100,000 distinct CDR3 sequences, roughly 8.7% appearing once. Per the germline V gene, CDR1 is SGHDT and CDR2 is YYEEEE. The CDR3 runs to 14 residues. Trimming removed 2 bases at V and 3 bases at J, with 12 bases between. This sample is drawn from a study of CD8 T cells in ankylosing spondylitis. The sequencing input was blood, either unsorted or a sorted T cell fraction (not recorded which). The origin of this receptor is a male donor with ankylosing spondylitis or in good health (not recorded which). This chain uses TRBV5-6 with TRBJ2-7; D is unresolved. CDR3 bases: TGTGCCAGCAGCTTATCCAGCAACCTCTACGAGCAGTACTTC. Protein product: CASSLSSNLYEQYF.